The 18 T cell receptor beta chains below were found in one sample sequenced in a study of T cells in Graves' hyperthyroidism and ophthalmopathy. From RNA transcripts, TCR beta CDR3 regions were amplified. First-round RT-PCR with HTBI primers amplified the TCR CDR3 region. Via MiXCR, TCRdb re-called the multiplex PCR reads, giving one row per CDR3 protein. The sample shows hundreds of thousands of distinct CDR3 sequences, roughly 37% of them seen only once. The sample comprised blood. The receptors were gathered from a man between 18 and 35 years old with Graves' hyperthyroidism.

This rearrangement joins TRBV7-9 to TRBJ2-7; D may be TRBD1 (5 bases). Trimming left V 5 bases short and J 3 bases short, with 17 bases between. The CDR3 is 15 amino acids. CDR1 is SEHNR and CDR2 is FQNEAQ in the germline V gene (reference sequence). In DNA, the CDR3 is TGTGCCAGCAGCCAACAGGCCATCGTGAACTACGAGCAGTACTTC. This translates into CASSQQAIVNYEQYF. The variable domain in full, with the rest retrieved from reference TRBV7-9 and TRBJ2-7, is DTGVSQNPRHKITKRGQNVTFRCDPISEHNRLYWYRQTLGQGPEFLTYFQNEAQLEKSRLLSDRFSAERPKGSFSTLEIQRTEQGDSAMYLCASSQQAIVNYEQYFGPGTRLTVT.

This clonotype was counted between two and nine times. The gene calls are TRBV4-2 and TRBJ2-2; 10 bases are shared with TRBD2. The CDR3 loop spans 16 amino acids. Germline V CDR1 and CDR2: LGHNA, YNFKEQ. Losses at the gene ends were 0 bases for V and 6 bases for J; bases not matched to a gene: 4. CDR3 DNA: TGTGCCAGCAGCCAAGAAAGCGGGAGGGCCGCCGGGGAGCTGTTTTTT. This codes for CASSQESGRAAGELFF.

The chain couples TRBV12-3 or TRBV12-4 to TRBJ2-7, with 7 bases aligning to TRBD1. This CDR3 comprises 14 residues. J lost 5 bases, V lost 2 bases, and 6 bases had no gene match. CDR3 sequence (DNA): TGTGCCAGCAGTTTATCCCAGACAGGGCACGAGCAGTACTTC. This encodes CASSLSQTGHEQYF.

This clonotype turned up a few times. The junction shows a germline mismatch at one end, possibly a read error. This sequence joins TRBV7-3 and TRBJ2-5; D is perhaps TRBD2 (6 bases). The CDR3 contains 15 residues. The germline V gene encodes CDR1 SGHTA and CDR2 FQGTGA. The CDR3 DNA reads TGCGCCAGCAGCCCAACGGGACTCCCACAAGAGACCCAGTACTTC. This sequence encodes CASSPTGLPQETQYF. The full variable domain, with the rest looked up from reference TRBV7-3 and TRBJ2-5, is GAGVSQTPSNKVTEKGKYVELRCDPISGHTALYWYRQSLGQGPEFLIYFQGTGAADDSGLPNDRFFAVRPEGSVSTLKIQRTERGDSAVYLCASSPTGLPQETQYFGPGTRLLVL.

This clonotype was recorded a few times. V gene TRBV7-8 combines with J gene TRBJ1-4, with 7 bases aligning to TRBD1. The germline gives CDR1 SGHVS, CDR2 FQNEAQ. V was clipped by 5 bases and J by 0 bases; unmatched bases: 15. The CDR3 contains 19 residues. The CDR3 DNA is TGTGCCAGCAGCCGTTGGGGGACAGCCCTTATAGCAACTAATGAAAAACTGTTTTTT. As protein: CASSRWGTALIATNEKLFF.

This clonotype was seen a handful of times. The rearrangement uses TRBV6-5 and TRBJ2-7; 12 bases agree with TRBD2. Germline V gives CDR1 MNHEY, CDR2 SVGAGI. V was pared by 2 bases and J by 0 bases, with 2 bases of the junction left unmatched. The CDR3 length is 16 residues. CDR3 in amino acids: CASSYETSGSSYEQYF. In nucleotides, the CDR3 is TGTGCCAGCAGTTACGAGACTAGCGGGAGCTCCTACGAGCAGTACTTC.

The V and J genes are TRBV25-1 and TRBJ2-7, with TRBD1 matching 9 bases. The length of the CDR3 is 14 residues. Germline V gives CDR1 MGHDK, CDR2 SYGVNS. The CDR3 sequence: CARVTGQGSYEQYF. CDR3 DNA sequence: TGTGCTAGGGTGACGGGACAGGGCTCCTACGAGCAGTACTTC.

The chain is built from TRBV10-3 and TRBJ2-3; D call uncertain. The CDR3 loop spans 12 amino acids. CDR1 is ENHRY, CDR2 SYGVKD, per germline. With 0 bases removed from V and 5 bases from J, the gap between germline ends came to 3 bases. CDR3 region: CAISESIDTQYF. For the CDR3, the DNA is TGTGCCATCAGTGAGTCAATAGATACGCAGTATTTT.

This chain connects TRBV6-4 to TRBJ1-2; possibly TRBD1 for D (6 bases). The CDR3 is 15 residues long. The V gene's germline CDR1 is MRHNA and CDR2 SNTAGT. V lost 8 bases to trimming and J lost 4 bases, with 20 bases between them. The CDR3 DNA sequence: TGTGCCAGCTCCCCGACAGGCTCCCTGGCCTATGGCTACACCTTC. This codes for CASSPTGSLAYGYTF.

In this sample, this clonotype turned up once. This chain joins TRBV15 and TRBJ1-5; D is ambiguous. Trimming took 3 bases from V and 1 from J, leaving 10 bases between them. The CDR3 length is 15 residues. The V gene's germline CDR1 is LNHNV and CDR2 YYDKDF (reference sequence). The CDR3 spells CATSSPEQSNQPQHF. The CDR3 DNA follows: TGTGCCACCAGCAGTCCTGAACAGAGCAATCAGCCCCAGCATTTT.

This clonotype has more than one count but fewer than ten. The rearrangement joins TRBV9 to TRBJ1-1; D unresolved. This CDR3 contains 15 residues. The V end was cut by 5 bases, the J end by 0 bases, with 14 bases between. Germline V lookup: CDR1 SGDLS, CDR2 YYNGEE. The DNA for the CDR3 is TGTGCCAGCAGGTCGGACGGTGGGATGAACACTGAAGCTTTCTTT. It translates to CASRSDGGMNTEAFF. Filled out from reference TRBV9 and TRBJ1-1, the complete variable domain reads DSGVTQTPKHLITATGQRVTLRCSPRSGDLSVYWYQQSLDQGLQFLIQYYNGEERAKGNILERFSAQQFPDLHSELNLSSLELGDSALYFCASRSDGGMNTEAFFGQGTRLTVV.

This clonotype has just a few counts. CDR3 region: CASRQPFPETQYF. As DNA, the CDR3 is TGTGCCAGCAGGCAGCCCTTCCCGGAGACCCAGTACTTC. The V gene is TRBV12-3 or TRBV12-4, the J gene TRBJ2-5; D unclear. This CDR3 contains 13 residues. Trimming stripped 6 bases from V and 5 bases from J, with 13 bases between.

The rearrangement links TRBV7-2 to TRBJ1-5, with 7 bases fitting TRBD1. Germline trimming cut 5 bases from V and 6 bases from J; bases unmatched to any gene: 10. Germline assignment: CDR1 SGHTA and CDR2 FQGNSA. This CDR3 contains 15 residues. Here the CDR3 DNA reads TGTGCCAGCAGCCAAGATCCAAGACAGGGTCAGCCCCAGCATTTT. It specifies CASSQDPRQGQPQHF.

This clonotype has only one observation. This may arise from a read error, as a much more abundant clone is one base away. The chain joins TRBV7-9 to TRBJ1-2; no firm D call. Germline assignment: CDR1 SEHNR and CDR2 FQNEAQ (reference sequence). V was cut by 2 bases and J by 7 bases, with 11 bases left in between. The CDR3 is 13 amino acids. The CDR3 loop is CASSLYQMAGYTF. CDR3 DNA sequence: TGTGCCAGCAGCTTATACCAGATGGCTGGCTACACCTTC.

This clonotype was recorded once. The gene calls are TRBV7-3 and TRBJ2-2, with TRBD2 matching 14 bases. This CDR3 region has 17 residues. The germline CDR1 and CDR2 sequences are SGHTA and FQGTGA. The V and J ends lost 8 bases and 4 bases, in that order; junction bases with no gene match: 9. CDR3 sequence (DNA): TGTGCCAGCCGGGGACTAGCGGGAGACGGCGTCACCGGGGAGCTGTTTTTT. It encodes CASRGLAGDGVTGELFF.

This clonotype was seen many times. V gene TRBV20-1 combines with J gene TRBJ2-7, with a tentative D call TRBD2 (5 bases). Germline loops: CDR1 DFQATT, CDR2 SNEGSKA (reference sequence). CDR3 length: 12 amino acids. V shed 1 base and J shed 6 bases, with 10 bases lying between them. The CDR3, as DNA: TGCAGTGCTAGAGTGTCTAGCTCCGAGCAGTACTTC. Translated, it gives CSARVSSSEQYF.

At least ten counts were recorded for this clonotype. The V call is TRBV29-1, the J call TRBJ2-7; a possible D gene is TRBD2 (6 bases). V was clipped by 5 bases and J by 2 bases, with 7 bases between them. This CDR3 spans 11 amino acids. Looked up from germline, CDR1 is SQVTM and CDR2 is ANQGSEA. CDR3 protein: CSVQRAYEQYF. The CDR3 DNA reads TGCAGCGTTCAGCGGGCCTACGAGCAGTACTTC.

The chain has TRBV2 and TRBJ1-1, with a tentative D call TRBD1 (5 bases). The germline V gene has CDR1 SNHLY and CDR2 FYNNEI. The CDR3 is 13 amino acids. Trimming left V 10 bases short and J 0 bases short, with 12 bases between. CDR3 in amino acids: CATPRGVNTEAFF. The DNA of the CDR3 is TGTGCCACCCCGAGAGGGGTGAACACTGAAGCTTTCTTT.